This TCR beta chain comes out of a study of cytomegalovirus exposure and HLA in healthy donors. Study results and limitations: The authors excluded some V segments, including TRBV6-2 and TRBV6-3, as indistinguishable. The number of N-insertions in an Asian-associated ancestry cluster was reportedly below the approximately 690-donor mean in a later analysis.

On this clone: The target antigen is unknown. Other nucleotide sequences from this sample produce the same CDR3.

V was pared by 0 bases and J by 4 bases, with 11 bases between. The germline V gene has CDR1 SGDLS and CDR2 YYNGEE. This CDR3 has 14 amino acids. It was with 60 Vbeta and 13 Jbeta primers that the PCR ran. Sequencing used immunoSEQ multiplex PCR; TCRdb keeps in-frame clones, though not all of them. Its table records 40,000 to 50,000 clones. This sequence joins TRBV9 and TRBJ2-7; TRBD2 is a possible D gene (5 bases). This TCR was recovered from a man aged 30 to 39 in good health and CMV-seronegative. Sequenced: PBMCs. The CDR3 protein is CASSVGLAGYEQYF. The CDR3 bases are TGTGCCAGCAGCGTAGGTCTAGCTGGGTACGAGCAGTACTTC. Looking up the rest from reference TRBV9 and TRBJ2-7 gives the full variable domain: DSGVTQTPKHLITATGQRVTLRCSPRSGDLSVYWYQQSLDQGLQFLIQYYNGEERAKGNILERFSAQQFPDLHSELNLSSLELGDSALYFCASSVGLAGYEQYFGPGTRLTVT.